This TCR beta chain was sequenced during a study of cytomegalovirus exposure and HLA in healthy donors. General observations from the study: Most subjects' HLA-A and HLA-B alleles were reportedly predicted from TCR beta sequences. Donors were assumed by presence/absence analyses to have roughly uniform sequencing depth. Most TCR sequences showed up rarely, but some public TCRs showed up in many donors.

Unmatched junction bases numbered 8, after V lost 4 bases and J lost 6 bases. Per germline, CDR1 SGHVS and CDR2 FNYEAQ. This CDR3 is 14 amino acids long. The PCR was carried out with 60 Vbeta primers and 13 Jbeta primers. The protocol was immunoSEQ multiplex PCR, while the TCRdb copy is restricted to in-frame clones and leaves out a portion. The sample gives 65,000 to 75,000 clones, about two thirds of which show up once; about 1.9% is in the top ten. There are a few counts of this clone. Its antigen is not identified. While unrecorded immune exposures were likely, the donors were nominally healthy when sampled.

Source material: PBMCs. This TCR came from a woman under 40 in good health and CMV-seronegative. The rearrangement uses TRBV7-6 and TRBJ1-1, with 7 nucleotides matching TRBD1. The CDR3: CASSWDSGGAEAFF. The CDR3 DNA is TGTGCCAGCAGCTGGGACAGCGGGGGAGCTGAAGCTTTCTTT.